A selection of T cell receptor beta chains follows, all from one sample in a study of blood T cell repertoires in COVID-19. The repertoire was sequenced with immunoSEQ multiplex PCR; TCRdb's copy has only in-frame clones and lacks some. The top ten hold around 10% of the sample, which has approximately 390,000 clones, more than 75% seen once. The specimen sequenced was PBMCs or T cells enriched from blood (not recorded which). The receptors stem from a woman in her forties or fifties who had recovered from COVID-19. Each CDR3 is given with its conserved first and last residue. Each record gives: J gene, V gene, clone size, D gene, CDR3 DNA, CDR3 protein. The D gene is left open where the match is weak. Clone size is stated in some rows and not others, as once, few, many or a class when expanded.

TRBJ1-1,TRBV30,-,-,TGTGCCTGGAGACATTCATCTGAAGCTTTCTTT,CAWRHSSEAFF
TRBJ2-7,TRBV27,-,TRBD2,TGTGCCAGCAGGAATAGCGGGGGGTACGAGCAGTACTTC,CASRNSGGYEQYF
TRBJ2-7,TRBV19,-,-,TGTGCCAGTAGTATGGTCTCAGGGGCCTACGAGCAGTACTTC,CASSMVSGAYEQYF
TRBJ1-5,TRBV9,-,-,TGTGCCCCGGGGGATAGCAATCAGCCCCAGCATTTT,CAPGDSNQPQHF
TRBJ1-4,TRBV7-9,-,-,TGTGCCAGCAGCCCGACAGGCGCTAATGAAAAACTGTTTTTT,CASSPTGANEKLFF
TRBJ1-4,TRBV2,-,TRBD1,TGTGCCAGCAGTGATACCGGGACAGGGAGTGAAAAACTGTTTTTT,CASSDTGTGSEKLFF
TRBJ2-7,TRBV4-1,few,-,TGCGCCAGCAGCCAAACCTCTAGCGTTAGTTCCTACGAGCAGTACTTC,CASSQTSSVSSYEQYF
TRBJ2-6,TRBV4-2,-,-,TGTGCCAGCAGCCAGGAGGTAAAGTCTGGGGCCAACGTCCTGACTTTC,CASSQEVKSGANVLTF
TRBJ2-7,TRBV11-2,-,-,TGTGCCAGCAGCTTAGAACTATCGCAGAGGTACGAGCAGTACTTC,CASSLELSQRYEQYF
TRBJ1-2,TRBV29-1,-,TRBD1,TGCAGCATCTCTTCCCGGGACAGGGGGCTGAGCTATGGCTACACCTTC,CSISSRDRGLSYGYTF
TRBJ1-2,TRBV28,-,-,TGTGCCAGCAGTTTAATCTCGTCCTATGGCTACACCTTC,CASSLISSYGYTF
TRBJ1-1,TRBV7-2,-,-,TGTGCCAGCAGCTTAGCCCGAGAAAACACTGAAGCTTTCTTT,CASSLARENTEAFF
TRBJ1-1,TRBV7-2,-,-,TGTGCCAGCAGCTTAGGAGCCGTGAGAGCTTTCTTT,CASSLGAVRAFF
TRBJ1-4,TRBV7-2,once,-,TGTGCCAGCAGCCCCCACGGTCAGGGCTCAAAGGGGGAAAAACTGTTTTTT,CASSPHGQGSKGEKLFF
TRBJ1-2,TRBV5-6,-,-,TGTGCCAGCAGCCTATTGACAGCCCCCTATGGCTACACCTTC,CASSLLTAPYGYTF
TRBJ1-1,TRBV30,-,-,TGTGCCTGGAGAAGGGACAATCAGAGGACTGAAGCTTTCTTT,CAWRRDNQRTEAFF
TRBJ1-2,TRBV19,-,TRBD1,TGTGCCAGTAGTGCGGGACAGGGCCGGAATGGCTACACCTTC,CASSAGQGRNGYTF
TRBJ1-4,TRBV5-5,-,-,TGTGCCAGCAGCTTGGAAGGGGGTTATGAAAAACTGTTTTTT,CASSLEGGYEKLFF
TRBJ1-2,TRBV19,-,TRBD1,TGTGCCAGTACGACAGGGGATGGCTACACCTTC,CASTTGDGYTF
TRBJ1-3,TRBV21-1,-,-,TGTGCCAGCAGCAAGGAACGGCACAGGGGGGTAAGGTTTGGAAACACCATATATTTT,CASSKERHRGVRFGNTIYF
TRBJ1-3,TRBV24-1,-,-,TGTGCCACCAGTGATTGTAGAGGCTTCTCTGGAAACACCATATATTTT,CATSDCRGFSGNTIYF
TRBJ1-2,TRBV28,-,-,TGTGCCAGCAGCCCAGAGACAGGACGTGGCTACACCTTC,CASSPETGRGYTF
TRBJ1-2,TRBV14,-,-,TGTGCCAGCAGCCAAGTCCCGGGGGGTGGCTACACCTTC,CASSQVPGGGYTF
TRBJ1-2,TRBV3-1/TRBV3-2,-,TRBD1,TGTGCCAGCAGCCAAGAGGGGGACAGGAGCTATGGCTACACCTTC,CASSQEGDRSYGYTF
TRBJ2-7,TRBV6-1,-,-,TGTGCCAGCAGTGAACGGGGCTACGAGCAGTACTTC,CASSERGYEQYF
TRBJ2-7,TRBV7-2,-,-,TGTGCCAGCAGCTTGGGACTGCTCCTCTCCTACGAGCAGTACTTC,CASSLGLLLSYEQYF
TRBJ1-2,TRBV12-3/TRBV12-4,-,TRBD1,TGTGCCAGCAGTAAAGACAGGGTCTATGGCTACACCTTC,CASSKDRVYGYTF
TRBJ2-5,TRBV5-6,-,-,TGTGCCAGCAGCTCGAGACAAACAGGAACTCGACAAGAGACCCAGTACTTC,CASSSRQTGTRQETQYF
TRBJ2-1,TRBV14,-,-,TGTGCCAGCAGCATCGAGCAGGGGTATGATGAGCAGTTCTTC,CASSIEQGYDEQFF
TRBJ2-1,TRBV29-1,-,TRBD2,TGCAGCGTTGATGGGACTAGCGGGGGCCTTTACAATGAGCAGTTCTTC,CSVDGTSGGLYNEQFF
TRBJ2-1,TRBV7-2,-,TRBD1,TGTGCCAGCAGCATTTCTACAGGGGGCAATGAGCAGTTCTTC,CASSISTGGNEQFF
TRBJ1-6,TRBV23-1,-,TRBD1,TGCGCCAGCAGTCTACGACAGGGGGCAGGTTCACCCCTCCACTTT,CASSLRQGAGSPLHF
TRBJ1-2,TRBV27,-,TRBD1,TGTGCCAGCCGGACAGGGGGGCTTGGCTACACCTTC,CASRTGGLGYTF
TRBJ2-3,TRBV7-9,-,-,TGTGCCAGCAGCTTAGGTAGCGGAAGCACAGATACGCAGTATTTT,CASSLGSGSTDTQYF
TRBJ1-2,TRBV4-1,-,-,TGCGCCAGCAGCCAAGGGGCCGGAACGTTTCCTAACTATGGCTACACCTTC,CASSQGAGTFPNYGYTF
TRBJ2-1,TRBV10-3,-,TRBD1,TGTGCCATCAGTGACCATAACAGGGGGCTGGACAATGAGCAGTTCTTC,CAISDHNRGLDNEQFF
TRBJ1-1,TRBV27,-,-,TGTGCCAGCACCCGGCGGTCTGACAGGTACTTGAACACTGAAGCTTTCTTT,CASTRRSDRYLNTEAFF
TRBJ1-2,TRBV2,-,-,TGTGCCAGCAGTGAAAGGGAGGGGAACTATGGCTACACCTTC,CASSEREGNYGYTF
TRBJ1-5,TRBV4-1,-,TRBD1,TGCGCCAGCAGCCTTGACAGGGGACTCAATCAGCCCCAGCATTTT,CASSLDRGLNQPQHF
TRBJ2-3,TRBV28,-,TRBD2,TGTGCCAGCAGTTTAGTTGCTAGCGGGGGGACAGATGATACGCAGTATTTT,CASSLVASGGTDDTQYF
TRBJ2-3,TRBV13,-,TRBD1,TGTGCCAGCTCGACAGGGCGCACAGATACGCAGTATTTT,CASSTGRTDTQYF
TRBJ2-5,TRBV4-1,-,-,TGCGCCAGCAGCCCGTCGGGTCGTTGGACCCAGTACTTC,CASSPSGRWTQYF
TRBJ1-5,TRBV12-1,once,-,TGTGCCAGCAGCTTTGTTTGGGAAGGGGGCGATCAGCCCCAGCATTTT,CASSFVWEGGDQPQHF
TRBJ1-6,TRBV6-4,once,-,TGTGCCAGCAGTGCCGCCCGGGAGGGTAATTCACCCCTCCACTTT,CASSAAREGNSPLHF
TRBJ1-5,TRBV7-8,-,-,TGTGCCAGCAGCTTAGCGCACACCGATCAGCCCCAGCATTTT,CASSLAHTDQPQHF
TRBJ1-6,TRBV4-2,-,TRBD1,TGTGCCAGCAGCCGGGACAGGAGCTCCTATAATTCACCCCTCCACTTT,CASSRDRSSYNSPLHF
TRBJ2-2,TRBV9,-,-,TGTGCCAGCAGCGTTTCAGGCAGTTACACCGGGGAGCTGTTTTTT,CASSVSGSYTGELFF
TRBJ1-3,TRBV13,-,TRBD1,TGTGCCAGCAGCCCGGGGACAGGGGTTGGAAACACCATATATTTT,CASSPGTGVGNTIYF
TRBJ1-2,TRBV6-5,-,-,TGTGCCAGCAGGGCCCAGGTGTACTATGGCTACACCTTC,CASRAQVYYGYTF
TRBJ1-6,TRBV5-1,once,-,TGCGCCAGCAGCTACTTCGGGGCCTATAATTCACCCCTCCACTTT,CASSYFGAYNSPLHF
TRBJ2-5,TRBV2,few,TRBD1,TGTGCCAGCGGTATACAGGGGGCGGCTAAGACCCAGTACTTC,CASGIQGAAKTQYF
TRBJ1-1,TRBV2,once,TRBD1,TGTGCCAGCAGTATCAGGGGGCTTGGGGAAGCTTTCTTT,CASSIRGLGEAFF
TRBJ2-3,TRBV5-1,-,-,TGCGCCAGCAGCTCGGGGGACTCAAGCACAGATACGCAGTATTTT,CASSSGDSSTDTQYF
TRBJ2-7,TRBV27,-,-,TGTGCCAGCAATCCTGGCCCCAGGGGCGCTTACGAGCAGTACTTC,CASNPGPRGAYEQYF
TRBJ1-5,TRBV19,-,TRBD1,TGTGCCAGTAGTTCTGAGGGGGCATCATCTCAGCCCCAGCATTTT,CASSSEGASSQPQHF
TRBJ1-6,TRBV7-9,-,-,TGTGCCAGCAGCTTCAGTCTAGACCTGGGTTCACCCCTCCACTTT,CASSFSLDLGSPLHF
TRBJ2-5,TRBV6-5,-,-,TGTGCCAGCAGTTTCGCTCGAGCTAGCCAAGAGACCCAGTACTTC,CASSFARASQETQYF
TRBJ2-3,TRBV6-5,-,TRBD1,TGTGCCAGCAGTTATGGGACAGGAGAAAATACGCAGTATTTT,CASSYGTGENTQYF
TRBJ1-2,TRBV27,-,-,TGTGCCAGCAGTTCCAGGGGCGCCAGGCATGGCTACACCTTC,CASSSRGARHGYTF
TRBJ1-6,TRBV28,-,-,TGTGCCAGCAGTTTAGGCGGGGGAGGTTCACCCCTCCACTTT,CASSLGGGGSPLHF